This entry lists 9 T cell receptor beta chains sequenced from one sample in a study of blood T cell repertoires in COVID-19. The protocol was immunoSEQ multiplex PCR, while the TCRdb copy is restricted to in-frame clones and leaves out a portion. The table shows about 400,000 clones, with around nine tenths occurring only once. Sequenced material: peripheral blood. These receptors all come from a human donor in a cohort sampled during active COVID-19.

The chain uses TRBV30 and TRBJ1-1; no clear D gene. Germline V CDR1 and CDR2: GTSNPN, SVGIG (reference sequence). CDR3 length equals 13 residues. V was pared by 1 base and J by 1 base, with 7 bases between. The CDR3 DNA reads as TGTGCCTGGAGTGCTACTCCGAACACTGAAGCTTTCTTT. Its translation is CAWSATPNTEAFF.

The J gene is TRBJ1-2, the V gene TRBV30; no clear D gene. Trimming left V 3 bases short and J 7 bases short, with 18 bases between. The germline V gene encodes CDR1 GTSNPN and CDR2 SVGIG (reference sequence). The CDR3 is made up of 14 amino acids. CDR3 in amino acids: CAWSATQGSIGYTF. Written as DNA, the CDR3 is TGTGCCTGGAGCGCGACCCAAGGGAGCATTGGCTACACCTTC.

The rearrangement links TRBV7-6 to TRBJ2-7; TRBD2 matches 14 bases. The CDR3 spans 17 residues. The germline gives CDR1 SGHVS, CDR2 FNYEAQ. V trimming: 4 bases; J trimming: 5 bases; junction bases outside the gene matches: 10. The CDR3 protein is CASSSTGLAGVPHEQYF. The CDR3 nucleotides are TGTGCCAGCAGCTCAACGGGACTAGCGGGAGTCCCCCACGAGCAGTACTTC.

The chain combines TRBV9 with TRBJ1-6, with D uncertain. Germline CDR1 reads SGDLS; CDR2 reads YYNGEE. The CDR3 is made up of 15 amino acids. V shed 3 bases and J shed 5 bases, with 12 bases lying between them. CDR3 protein: CASSAEWSNNSPLHF. CDR3 sequence (DNA): TGTGCCAGCAGCGCTGAGTGGTCGAATAATTCACCCCTCCACTTT.

This sequence joins TRBV6-5 and TRBJ2-4; possible D gene TRBD2, 5 bases. Trimming pared 8 bases from V and 0 bases from J, leaving 14 bases between. From germline, CDR1 is MNHEY and CDR2 SVGAGI. CDR3 length: 15 amino acids. CDR3 sequence reads: CASLRAGLAKNIQYF. The DNA for the CDR3 is TGTGCCAGCCTTCGGGCGGGTCTAGCCAAAAACATTCAGTACTTC.

The CDR3, as DNA: TGTGCCAGCAGTGAAGGGACAGGGAATGAAAAACTGTTTTTT. As protein: CASSEGTGNEKLFF. The V gene is TRBV6-1, the J gene TRBJ1-4; 8 nucleotides line up with TRBD1. The germline CDR1 and CDR2 sequences are MNHNS and SASEGT. The CDR3 is 14 residues long. V shed 1 base and J 5 bases; nucleotides not matched to a gene: 0.

V usage is TRBV15 and J usage is TRBJ1-3, with 7 bases identical to TRBD1. This CDR3 contains 17 residues. J lost 3 bases, V lost 0 bases, and 8 bases had no gene match. Germline values: CDR1 LNHNV, CDR2 YYDKDF (reference sequence). DNA of the CDR3: TGTGCCACCAGCAGAGACCCCAGGGGGAATAATGGAAACACCATATATTTT. Translating it yields CATSRDPRGNNGNTIYF.

The chain couples TRBV5-4 to TRBJ2-1; 9 bases agree with TRBD1. The CDR3 runs 15 residues. With 0 bases clipped from V and 6 bases from J, the junction kept 4 bases outside the gene matches. Germline CDR1 SGHNT, CDR2 YYREEE (reference sequence). This CDR3 reads CASSLAGQGRNEQFF. The CDR3 DNA follows: TGTGCCAGCAGCTTGGCTGGACAGGGGCGCAATGAGCAGTTCTTC.

The genes are TRBV28 and TRBJ1-2; TRBD1 might be the D (5 bases). This CDR3 is 13 amino acids long. Trimming removed 2 bases at V and 3 bases at J, with 7 bases between. Looked up from germline, CDR1 is MDHEN and CDR2 is SYDVKM. CDR3 nucleotides: TGTGCCAGCAGTTTAGTCAGGGACTATGGCTACACCTTC. This encodes CASSLVRDYGYTF.